Below are 30 T cell receptor beta chains sequenced from a single sample in a study of T-cell memory formation after mild COVID-19. TCRdb passed the 5' RACE reads through MiXCR, listing each CDR3 protein once. The sample lists fewer than 650,000 distinct CDR3 sequences, roughly 17% occurring once. The sample was PBMCs or a T cell subset sorted from them (not recorded which). The source is an adult woman who had mild COVID-19 (a few samples of this study predate the infection). Cell type and time point are not known.

This clonotype was counted at least ten times. J is TRBJ1-2 and V is TRBV29-1; 10 nucleotides match TRBD1. CDR3 length: 14 residues. After removal of 6 bases from V and 3 bases from J, the junction contained 7 bases not matched to a gene. CDR1 and CDR2 from the germline V gene are SQVTM and ANQGSEA. CDR3 residues: CSVLPGQGYYGYTF. The CDR3 DNA sequence: TGCAGCGTACTACCGGGACAGGGGTACTATGGCTACACCTTC. The full variable domain, with the rest looked up from reference TRBV29-1 and TRBJ1-2, is SAVISQKPSRDICQRGTSLTIQCQVDSQVTMMFWYRQQPGQSLTLIATANQGSEATYESGFVIDKFPISRPNLTFSTLTVSNMSPEDSSIYLCSVLPGQGYYGYTFGSGTRLTVV.

V is TRBV15 and J is TRBJ2-2; D ambiguous. The CDR3 is 15 amino acids. The V end lost 0 bases, the J end lost 4 bases, and 9 bases lay between the germline ends. In germline, CDR1 is LNHNV, CDR2 YYDKDF (reference sequence). CDR3 protein: CATSRERTVTGELFF. As DNA, the CDR3 is TGTGCCACCAGCAGAGAGAGGACGGTCACCGGGGAGCTGTTTTTT.

This chain uses TRBV12-3 or TRBV12-4 with TRBJ2-1, with 11 bases lining up with TRBD2. This CDR3 is 15 amino acids long. The V segment lost 3 bases and the J segment 7 bases; nucleotides outside the gene matches: 5. CDR3 bases: TGTGCCAGCAGTTTTGGGACTAGCGGAACAAATGAGCAGTTCTTC. Translating gives CASSFGTSGTNEQFF.

J is TRBJ1-1 and V is TRBV20-1; D remains unclear. The CDR3 extends over 15 amino acids. The germline V gene has CDR1 DFQATT and CDR2 SNEGSKA (reference sequence). The V and J ends lost 3 bases and 0 bases respectively, with 14 bases between them. CDR3 region: CSARRVRFMNTEAFF. Here the CDR3 DNA reads TGCAGTGCTAGGCGCGTCCGGTTCATGAACACTGAAGCTTTCTTT.

This sequence joins TRBV7-9 and TRBJ2-7, with D maybe TRBD2 (5 bases). With 4 bases removed from V and 0 bases from J, the gap between germline ends came to 10 bases. Germline lookup yields CDR1 SEHNR and CDR2 FQNEAQ (reference sequence). CDR3 size: 14 residues. This CDR3 is CASSYPGNSYEQYF. The CDR3 DNA follows: TGTGCCAGCAGCTACCCCGGGAACTCCTACGAGCAGTACTTC.

The chain couples TRBV12-3 or TRBV12-4 to TRBJ2-5; 9 nucleotides line up with TRBD2. V was pared by 8 bases and J by 6 bases, with 16 bases of the junction left unmatched. There are 16 residues in the CDR3. The CDR3 spells CASGRSSGTPIKTQYF. Written as DNA, the CDR3 is TGTGCCAGCGGGAGGTCTAGCGGGACTCCCATAAAGACCCAGTACTTC.

As DNA, the CDR3 is TGTGCCACCAGTGACCATGCCGGGACTAGCGTGTACAATGAGCAGTTCTTC. Its translation: CATSDHAGTSVYNEQFF. This chain uses TRBV24-1 with TRBJ2-1; TRBD2 agrees at 10 bases. CDR1 is KGHDR, CDR2 SFDVKD, per germline. The J segment lost 4 bases and the V segment lost 4 bases, leaving 9 bases of the junction unmatched. The CDR3 is 17 amino acids.

The chain is built from TRBV9 and TRBJ2-3, with D uncertain. CDR3 size: 14 residues. CDR1 and CDR2 (germline): SGDLS, YYNGEE. Trimming cost V 3 bases and J 3 bases, with 11 bases left between them. As DNA, the CDR3 is TGTGCCAGCAGCGAATCTTTGGGGACAGATACGCAGTATTTT. This translates into CASSESLGTDTQYF.

This chain connects TRBV6-5 to TRBJ2-7, with D possibly matching TRBD1 (6 bases). With 6 bases removed from V and 2 bases from J, the gap between germline ends came to 14 bases. The germline CDR1 and CDR2 sequences are MNHEY and SVGAGI. The CDR3 sequence is 14 residues long. This CDR3 reads CASSLQGFTYEQYF. As DNA, the CDR3 is TGTGCCAGCAGCCTACAGGGCTTTACCTACGAGCAGTACTTC.

There are a few counts of this clonotype. The rearrangement links TRBV13 to TRBJ2-1; the D is unclear. CDR1 is PRHDT, CDR2 FYEKMQ, per germline (reference sequence). CDR3 length: 20 amino acids. V lost 8 bases and J lost 0, with 29 bases in between. CDR3 nucleotides: TGTGCCAGCCTACCCAGAGAGCTTAGTTTATTTGGGATCTCCTACAATGAGCAGTTCTTC. This gives the protein CASLPRELSLFGISYNEQFF.

The V call is TRBV20-1, the J call TRBJ1-5; D not certain. The CDR3 length is 16 residues. Deletions cut 3 bases from V and 2 bases from J, with 17 bases between. Germline CDR1 and CDR2: DFQATT and SNEGSKA (reference sequence). The CDR3 sequence: CSASGKGARGNQPQHF. The CDR3 bases are TGCAGTGCTAGTGGTAAGGGAGCCCGGGGCAATCAGCCCCAGCATTTT.

The chain links TRBV27 to TRBJ1-1; TRBD1 is a possible D gene (6 bases). Trimming removed 2 bases from V and 5 bases from J, with 15 bases in between. Germline V lookup: CDR1 MNHEY, CDR2 SMNVEV (reference sequence). This CDR3 has 15 amino acids. This CDR3 is CASSLSTGSWTEAFF. As DNA, the CDR3 is TGTGCCAGCAGTTTAAGTACAGGGTCGTGGACTGAAGCTTTCTTT.

The CDR3 is CASSFQTTGELFF. CDR3 bases: TGTGCCAGCAGCTTCCAAACCACCGGGGAGCTGTTTTTT. The chain carries TRBV7-3 and TRBJ2-2; D gene uncertain. Germline loops: CDR1 SGHTA, CDR2 FQGTGA. V shed 3 bases and J shed 4 bases, with 6 bases lying between them. The CDR3 is made up of 13 amino acids.

The rearrangement joins TRBV30 to TRBJ1-3, with a weak D call TRBD1 (5 bases). CDR1 is GTSNPN, CDR2 SVGIG, per germline (reference sequence). Trimming left V 4 bases short and J 2 bases short, with 15 bases between. The CDR3 contains 15 residues. The CDR3 protein is CAWTRDGLPGNTIYF. The CDR3 DNA follows: TGTGCCTGGACGAGGGACGGACTCCCTGGAAACACCATATATTTT. The whole variable domain, remainder taken from reference TRBV30 and TRBJ1-3, is SQTIHQWPATLVQPVGSPLSLECTVEGTSNPNLYWYRQAAGRGLQLLFYSVGIGQISSEVPQNLSASRPQDRQFILSSKKLLLSDSGFYLCAWTRDGLPGNTIYFGEGSWLTVV.

For this clonotype: Being one base from a much bigger clone, this may be a read error. V usage is TRBV7-3 and J usage is TRBJ2-1; 11 bases line up with TRBD2. Trimming removed 5 bases from V and 4 bases from J; junction bases left unmatched: 4. There are 15 residues in the CDR3. Germline V gives CDR1 SGHTA, CDR2 FQGTGA. CDR3 region: CASSISGGAYNEQFF. CDR3 nucleotides: TGTGCCAGCAGCATTAGCGGGGGGGCTTACAATGAGCAGTTCTTC.

This clonotype was seen a handful of times. CDR3 coding DNA: TGCAGTGCGTCAGCCGAGGGGAGCAATCAGCCCCAGCATTTT. Translating it yields CSASAEGSNQPQHF. This chain joins TRBV20-1 and TRBJ1-5; TRBD1 is a possible D gene (5 bases). This CDR3 contains 14 residues. V lost 6 bases and J lost 1, with 13 bases in between. The V gene's germline CDR1 is DFQATT and CDR2 SNEGSKA (reference sequence).

V and J are TRBV6-5 and TRBJ1-2; D perhaps matches TRBD1 (5 bases). With 0 bases removed from V and 8 bases from J, the gap between germline ends came to 10 bases. The CDR3 runs 13 residues. Germline V gene lookup returns CDR1 MNHEY and CDR2 SVGAGI. CDR3 in amino acids: CASSYSTREGYTF. CDR3 nucleotide sequence: TGTGCCAGCAGTTACTCGACCAGGGAGGGCTACACCTTC.

The chain is built from TRBV27 and TRBJ1-2; 9 bases are shared with TRBD1. The trim removed 5 bases at V and 4 bases at J, leaving 8 bases unmatched. The germline gives CDR1 MNHEY, CDR2 SMNVEV (reference sequence). The CDR3 consists of 15 residues. The chain's CDR3 is CASSPKQGASYGYTF. CDR3 sequence (DNA): TGTGCCAGCAGTCCGAAACAGGGGGCTTCCTATGGCTACACCTTC.

The chain has TRBV7-2 and TRBJ2-6; D is unclear. CDR1 is SGHTA, CDR2 FQGNSA, per germline. Trimming took off 5 bases at V and 2 bases at J, with 13 bases between the two ends. This CDR3 has 16 residues. The CDR3: CASSLTSGPGANVLTF. CDR3 coding DNA: TGTGCCAGCAGCCTAACCTCCGGCCCTGGGGCCAACGTCCTGACTTTC.

There are a few counts of this clonotype. The V gene is TRBV5-8, the J gene TRBJ2-1; the match to TRBD2 covers 8 bases. The CDR3 sequence is 14 residues long. Germline CDR1 reads SGHTS; CDR2 reads YDEGEE. The ends lost 0 bases at V and 8 bases at J; junction bases unmatched: 4. In nucleotides, the CDR3 is TGTGCCAGCAGCTTGGCACTAGCGGTGCATGAGCAGTTCTTC. Its protein is CASSLALAVHEQFF.

The J gene is TRBJ2-1, the V gene TRBV4-1, with TRBD2 matching 8 bases. The length of the CDR3 is 15 residues. CDR1 MGHRA and CDR2 YSYEKL come from the germline V gene. J was trimmed by 1 base and V by 7 bases; bases with no gene match: 6. CDR3 residues: CASNGGASSYNEQFF. Written as DNA, the CDR3 is TGCGCCAGCAACGGGGGGGCCTCATCCTACAATGAGCAGTTCTTC.

V usage is TRBV12-3 or TRBV12-4 and J usage is TRBJ2-3; D unresolved. The CDR3 runs to 13 residues. The V gene lost 4 bases and the J gene lost 0 bases, with 5 bases spanning the gap. The CDR3 loop is CASSYGSTDTQYF. CDR3 DNA: TGTGCCAGCAGTTATGGCAGCACAGATACGCAGTATTTT.

V and J are TRBV12-3 or TRBV12-4 and TRBJ2-6; TRBD2 agrees at 12 bases. Germline trimming cut 4 bases from V and 0 bases from J; bases unmatched to any gene: 4. The CDR3 is 18 residues long. The CDR3 region is CASSSSSGGASGANVLTF. The CDR3 region has the DNA TGTGCCAGCAGTTCATCTAGCGGGGGGGCCTCTGGGGCCAACGTCCTGACTTTC.

J is TRBJ2-7 and V is TRBV7-9, with 7 bases aligning to TRBD1. Germline V lookup: CDR1 SEHNR, CDR2 FQNEAQ (reference sequence). The CDR3 runs to 16 residues. Trimming took 1 base from V and 2 from J; bases not matched to a gene: 8. The CDR3 is CASSLVAGQVAYEQYF. The DNA of the CDR3 is TGTGCCAGCAGCTTAGTTGCCGGACAGGTTGCCTACGAGCAGTACTTC.

This clonotype appeared a few times. The chain links TRBV24-1 to TRBJ2-3; D unclear. Germline V gives CDR1 KGHDR, CDR2 SFDVKD. This CDR3 is built from 14 residues. Deletions cut 3 bases from V and 2 bases from J, with 8 bases between. CDR3 nucleotides: TGTGCCACCAGTGATCCCTCAACCACAGATACGCAGTATTTT. This translates into CATSDPSTTDTQYF.

This clonotype was seen a few times. V and J are TRBV2 and TRBJ2-1; TRBD2 aligns across 8 bases. The CDR3 length is 16 residues. Germline V gene lookup returns CDR1 SNHLY and CDR2 FYNNEI. The J segment lost 7 bases and the V segment lost 8 bases, leaving 16 bases of the junction unmatched. The CDR3 sequence is CASYPGRASSVNEQFF. In DNA, the CDR3 is TGTGCCAGCTACCCCGGGAGGGCGTCAAGTGTGAATGAGCAGTTCTTC.

This clonotype was seen only a few times. This chain uses TRBV5-1 with TRBJ1-1; D not certain. Germline CDR1 SGHRS, CDR2 YFSETQ. The CDR3 spans 14 residues. V shed 4 bases and J shed 4 bases, with 14 bases lying between them. The DNA of the CDR3 is TGCGCCAGCAGCCGGAATTGGGGTGGCACTGAAGCTTTCTTT. Translated: CASSRNWGGTEAFF.

The chain combines TRBV9 with TRBJ2-2; TRBD2 agrees at 8 bases. Germline CDR1 and CDR2: SGDLS and YYNGEE. V shed 2 bases and J 4 bases; nucleotides not matched to a gene: 4. CDR3 length: 15 residues. The CDR3 spells CASSVGLATTGELFF. In nucleotides, the CDR3 is TGTGCCAGCAGCGTCGGACTAGCAACCACCGGGGAGCTGTTTTTT.

This chain joins TRBV12-3 or TRBV12-4 and TRBJ2-3, with TRBD2 matching 7 bases. J gave up 3 bases and V 5 bases, and 5 bases lay outside the gene matches. The CDR3 runs to 14 residues. In nucleotides, the CDR3 is TGTGCCAGCAGTAGGGACTACTCAACAGATACGCAGTATTTT. Translation: CASSRDYSTDTQYF.

The sample holds a few counts of this clonotype. V gene TRBV11-3 combines with J gene TRBJ2-1; D gene unclear. The CDR3 loop spans 16 amino acids. Between the trimmed V and J ends, which lost 0 bases and 6 bases, there was a span of 15 bases. Germline CDR1 and CDR2: SGHNT and YENEEA. The CDR3: CASSLDPRNVFNEQFF. As DNA, the CDR3 is TGTGCCAGCAGCTTAGATCCAAGAAACGTGTTCAATGAGCAGTTCTTC.